The 25 T cell receptor beta chains below all came from one sample that was sequenced in a study of blood T cells in healthy people across ages. The use of a sample-barcoded 5' primer and a J-beta primer mix characterized a second PCR of roughly 6 to 11 cycles. TCRdb independently ran MiXCR on the 5' RACE reads; one entry per CDR3 protein. This table has 1.5 million to 2 million distinct CDR3 sequences, less than 50% appearing once. The sample was blood. These receptors were taken from a woman aged 40-49 years in good health.

This clonotype was counted only a few times. The chain links TRBV20-1 to TRBJ2-1; maybe TRBD2 (5 bases). The CDR3 length is 15 residues. In germline, CDR1 is DFQATT, CDR2 SNEGSKA (reference sequence). Between the trimmed V and J ends, which lost 0 bases and 0 bases, there was a span of 9 bases. The CDR3 DNA is TGCAGTGCTAGAGATGGCCTAGCCTCCTACAATGAGCAGTTCTTC. Translated: CSARDGLASYNEQFF.

The chain joins TRBV7-2 to TRBJ2-1, with 10 bases fitting TRBD1. Per the germline V gene, CDR1 is SGHTA and CDR2 is FQGNSA. This CDR3 is 18 amino acids long. Trimming cost V 1 base and J 0 bases; bases outside gene matches: 6. The CDR3 sequence: CASSLVDRTGGSYNEQFF. CDR3 nucleotides: TGTGCCAGCAGCTTAGTAGATCGGACAGGGGGCTCCTACAATGAGCAGTTCTTC.

This clonotype was observed a few times. The rearrangement links TRBV15 to TRBJ1-2; perhaps TRBD1 as D (5 bases). Trimming took off 1 base at V and 4 bases at J, with 13 bases between the two ends. This CDR3 contains 15 residues. Germline loops: CDR1 LNHNV, CDR2 YYDKDF (reference sequence). CDR3 residues: CATSRVGGTGYGYTF. The CDR3 DNA is TGTGCCACCAGCAGAGTGGGAGGGACCGGCTATGGCTACACCTTC.

J is TRBJ2-5 and V is TRBV5-5, with 15 bases identical to TRBD2. CDR1 and CDR2 (germline): SGHKS, YYEKEE (reference sequence). The junction had 9 bases not matched to a gene; V was cut back by 4 bases and J by 11 bases. This CDR3 is built from 15 residues. CDR3 amino acids: CASSGTSGGRHEQYF. Written as DNA, the CDR3 is TGTGCCAGCAGCGGGACTAGCGGGGGGAGGCATGAGCAGTACTTC.

The table lists this clonotype with a few counts. The chain uses TRBV6-5 and TRBJ2-7, with 8 nucleotides matching TRBD1. Germline-derived CDR1 and CDR2 are MNHEY and SVGAGI. Trimming took 1 base from V and 4 from J; bases not matched to a gene: 6. The CDR3 extends over 15 amino acids. DNA of the CDR3: TGTGCCAGCAGTTACTGGGACAGGACCCAATACGAGCAGTACTTC. It yields the protein CASSYWDRTQYEQYF.

V is TRBV4-3 and J is TRBJ2-7, with 9 positions matching TRBD2. With V trimmed by 1 base and J by 3 bases, 4 bases remained unmatched. Looked up from germline, CDR1 is LGHNA and CDR2 is YSLEER. This CDR3 has 15 residues. CDR3 in DNA: TGCGCCAGCAGCCAAGGGACTAGCGAGGTCTACGAGCAGTACTTC. It encodes CASSQGTSEVYEQYF.

This clonotype was seen more than once but under ten times. The chain joins TRBV6-5 to TRBJ2-7, with D perhaps TRBD1 (7 bases). Germline loops: CDR1 MNHEY, CDR2 SVGAGI. V shed 4 bases and J shed 5 bases, with 15 bases lying between them. There are 14 residues in the CDR3. The CDR3 loop reads CASSSGGWRDEQYF. CDR3 bases: TGTGCCAGCAGTTCAGGGGGATGGAGGGACGAGCAGTACTTC.

Here the CDR3 DNA reads TGTGCCAGCAGCTTAGAGAGATCGGGGGTGGATGAGCAGTACTTC. This gives the protein CASSLERSGVDEQYF. The chain is built from TRBV11-2 and TRBJ2-5; possibly TRBD2 for D (6 bases). The CDR3 sequence is 15 residues long. CDR1 is SGHAT and CDR2 is FQNNGV in the germline V gene. V lost 0 bases to trimming and J lost 11 bases, with 19 bases between them.

This chain joins TRBV2 and TRBJ2-4; D is unclear. V was pared by 1 base and J by 8 bases, with 12 bases between. The CDR3 runs to 14 residues. Germline CDR1 is SNHLY and CDR2 is FYNNEI. CDR3 DNA: TGTGCCAGCAGTGAAGGTGGGGTATTGGACATTCAGTACTTC. Translation: CASSEGGVLDIQYF. Full variable domain (outside the CDR3, taken from reference TRBV2 and TRBJ2-4): EPEVTQTPSHQVTQMGQEVILRCVPISNHLYFYWYRQILGQKVEFLVSFYNNEISEKSEIFDDQFSVERPDGSNFTLKIRSTKLEDSAMYFCASSEGGVLDIQYFGAGTRLSVL.

The V and J genes are TRBV4-1 and TRBJ1-5, with D tentatively TRBD1 (5 bases). The CDR3 length is 16 residues. V lost 4 bases, J lost 0 bases, and 13 bases lay in between. The germline gives CDR1 MGHRA, CDR2 YSYEKL. The CDR3 here is CASSRGDPDSNQPQHF. In DNA, the CDR3 is TGCGCCAGCAGCCGCGGGGACCCGGATAGCAATCAGCCCCAGCATTTT.

Only a few counts were recorded for this clonotype. The chain links TRBV20-1 to TRBJ1-2; D is unresolved. CDR1 is DFQATT, CDR2 SNEGSKA, per germline (reference sequence). The length of the CDR3 is 19 residues. Deletions cut 1 base from V and 5 bases from J, with 29 bases between. This CDR3 reads CSARVHRVSYRDSLYGYTF. The CDR3 bases are TGCAGTGCTAGAGTCCATCGAGTCTCATATAGGGATTCCTTATATGGCTACACCTTC.

This chain connects TRBV6-2 or TRBV6-3 to TRBJ2-1; D assignment may be TRBD1 or TRBD2 (6 bases each). Trimming shortened V by 2 bases and J by 4 bases, and 12 bases separated the two germline ends. The CDR3 is 15 amino acids. Germline V CDR1 and CDR2: MNHEY, SVGEGT. CDR3 nucleotide sequence: TGTGCCAGCAGTTACGAAGGGGGGAAATACAATGAGCAGTTCTTC. Protein sequence: CASSYEGGKYNEQFF.

This clonotype was seen a few times. The chain combines TRBV20-1 with TRBJ2-5; TRBD2 matches 7 bases. This CDR3 is 15 amino acids long. The trim removed 4 bases at V and 0 bases at J, leaving 8 bases unmatched. Germline CDR1 DFQATT, CDR2 SNEGSKA (reference sequence). Here the CDR3 reads CSAKQRGWYQETQYF. Written as DNA, the CDR3 is TGCAGTGCTAAACAGCGGGGTTGGTACCAAGAGACCCAGTACTTC.

This sequence joins TRBV2 and TRBJ2-7, with D uncertain. TRBJ2-5 matches the DNA end more closely, so the J call is doubtful. There are 14 residues in the CDR3. Germline V gives CDR1 SNHLY, CDR2 FYNNEI. The CDR3 bases are TGTGCCAGCACCTGGGTCCAACTGCGGGAGACCCAGTACTTC. This encodes CASTWVQLRETQYF.

The rearrangement joins TRBV14 to TRBJ2-7, with 7 bases matching TRBD2. The CDR3 extends over 15 amino acids. CDR1 SGHDN and CDR2 FVKESK come from the germline V gene. The J segment lost 0 bases and the V segment lost 1 base, leaving 3 bases of the junction unmatched. In DNA, the CDR3 is TGTGCCAGCAGCCAAGTAAAGCGGGGCTCCTACGAGCAGTACTTC. Translating it yields CASSQVKRGSYEQYF.

J is TRBJ2-7 and V is TRBV3-1; TRBD2 might be the D (5 bases). The J call is doubtful: the DNA matches TRBJ2-5 better. CDR1 is LGHDT, CDR2 YNNKEL, per germline (reference sequence). The CDR3 is 15 amino acids. The CDR3 region has the DNA TGTGCCAGCAGCCAAGGTCCTTCCCGCGGAGGGACCCAGTACTTC. Protein product: CASSQGPSRGGTQYF.

The rearrangement uses TRBV6-6 and TRBJ2-7; 8 bases map to TRBD2. The V gene end was trimmed by 5 bases and the J gene end by 6 bases; junction bases not matched to a gene: 12. The V gene's germline CDR1 is MNHNY and CDR2 SVGAGI (reference sequence). This CDR3 is built from 15 residues. The CDR3 sequence: CASSKPGLVVLEQYF. DNA of the CDR3: TGTGCCAGCAGTAAACCGGGACTAGTCGTCCTCGAGCAGTACTTC.

This clonotype occurred a few times. The chain uses TRBV9 and TRBJ2-4; D may be TRBD1 (6 bases). CDR1 and CDR2 (germline): SGDLS, YYNGEE. This CDR3 has 15 residues. Trimming pared 3 bases from V and 2 bases from J, leaving 12 bases between. CDR3: CASSEGDGTKNIQYF. The CDR3, as DNA: TGTGCCAGCAGCGAGGGGGATGGGACCAAAAACATTCAGTACTTC. The entire variable domain, with the rest obtained from reference TRBV9 and TRBJ2-4, is as follows: DSGVTQTPKHLITATGQRVTLRCSPRSGDLSVYWYQQSLDQGLQFLIQYYNGEERAKGNILERFSAQQFPDLHSELNLSSLELGDSALYFCASSEGDGTKNIQYFGAGTRLSVL.

This clonotype was found a few times. This chain links TRBV12-3 or TRBV12-4 with TRBJ2-3; 10 positions match TRBD2. V was pared by 4 bases and J by 3 bases, with 10 bases of the junction left unmatched. The CDR3 covers 17 residues. The CDR3 nucleotides read TGTGCCAGCAGTTATACAGCGGGGGGGCCTTGGACAGATACGCAGTATTTT. Protein sequence: CASSYTAGGPWTDTQYF.

The rearrangement uses TRBV12-3 or TRBV12-4 and TRBJ2-3, with D possibly being TRBD1 or TRBD2 (6 bases each). The CDR3 extends over 17 amino acids. Trimming removed 3 bases at V and 5 bases at J, with 21 bases between. The CDR3 DNA is TGTGCCAGCAGTTTCATGACGTTTGAGGGGGGATTAGATACGCAGTATTTT. This gives the protein CASSFMTFEGGLDTQYF.

The chain is built from TRBV5-1 and TRBJ1-2; no reliable D call. This CDR3 is 13 amino acids long. Germline assignment: CDR1 SGHRS and CDR2 YFSETQ. V dropped 4 bases and J dropped 0 bases, with 7 bases sitting between them. CDR3 in amino acids: CASSERTNYGYTF. The DNA for the CDR3 is TGCGCCAGCAGCGAGCGGACTAACTATGGCTACACCTTC.

This clonotype was counted between two and nine times. The V and J genes are TRBV5-1 and TRBJ2-5; tentative D call: TRBD2 (7 bases). Trimming removed 6 bases at V and 5 bases at J, with 20 bases between. The CDR3 has 15 amino acids. The germline V gene encodes CDR1 SGHRS and CDR2 YFSETQ. The CDR3 coding sequence is TGCGCCAGCAAAAACGGCGGGGGCGATGAGGAGACCCAGTACTTC. This encodes CASKNGGGDEETQYF.

This clonotype appeared a few times. The chain links TRBV29-1 to TRBJ2-5; 10 bases agree with TRBD1. CDR1 SQVTM and CDR2 ANQGSEA come from the germline V gene. After removal of 3 bases from V and 5 bases from J, the junction contained 3 bases not matched to a gene. The CDR3 length is 13 residues. The CDR3 is CSVERTGGETQYF. The CDR3 DNA is TGCAGCGTTGAGAGGACAGGGGGGGAGACCCAGTACTTC.

This clonotype has a handful of counts. The V call is TRBV28, the J call TRBJ2-5, with TRBD1 identical over 9 bases. The CDR3 sequence is 17 residues long. With V trimmed by 6 bases and J by 4 bases, 15 bases remained unmatched. CDR1 is MDHEN, CDR2 SYDVKM, per germline. CDR3 loop: CASRVSPGQGNGETQYF. The DNA for the CDR3 is TGTGCCAGCAGGGTAAGCCCCGGACAGGGGAACGGAGAGACCCAGTACTTC.

V usage is TRBV7-2 and J usage is TRBJ2-7; no clear D. Germline lookup yields CDR1 SGHTA and CDR2 FQGNSA. Trimming removed 5 bases at V and 7 bases at J, with 15 bases between. This CDR3 spans 13 amino acids. The CDR3 sequence: CASSQRLHNEQYF. The CDR3 DNA follows: TGTGCCAGCAGCCAAAGACTCCACAATGAGCAGTACTTC.